These 27 T cell receptor beta chains came from one sample sequenced in a study of a mutant IDH1 vaccine in newly diagnosed glioma. Their antigens are not known. Time point given: week 5, during vaccination. What each vaccine dose contained was 300 ug of mutant IDH1 20-mer peptide, accompanied by topical imiquimod. TCRdb's copy holds only in-frame clones and misses some; the assay was immunoSEQ multiplex PCR. Here the sample spans about 54,000 clones, over 70% being singletons. The sequences come from PBMCs, collected from a glioma patient whose treatment included an IDH1 peptide vaccine. Source of these receptors: a man aged 25-45 years with glioma.

This rearrangement joins TRBV6-5 to TRBJ2-5, with 7 bases fitting TRBD2. TRBJ2-7 explains the end of the DNA better; the J call may be wrong. Germline lookup yields CDR1 MNHEY and CDR2 SVGAGI. This CDR3 has 14 residues. In DNA form, the CDR3 reads TGTGCCAGCAGACCCCGGGGGGACTGGTACGAGCAGTACTTC. It yields the protein CASRPRGDWYEQYF.

The chain uses TRBV18 and TRBJ2-1; D gene ambiguous. This CDR3 region has 13 residues. V gave up 2 bases and J gave up 7 bases, with 9 bases separating them. Per the germline V gene, CDR1 is KGHSH and CDR2 is LQKENI. Here the CDR3 DNA reads TGTGCCAGCTCACCATCCTCAGAGAATGAGCAGTTCTTC. Amino acids: CASSPSSENEQFF.

This chain joins TRBV11-2 and TRBJ1-2; TRBD1 is a possible D gene (5 bases). Germline V CDR1 and CDR2: SGHAT, FQNNGV. V was pared by 4 bases and J by 9 bases, with 27 bases between. The CDR3 consists of 17 residues. DNA for the CDR3: TGTGCCAGCAGCTCACATGGGGACGCGAGGAAGCTGTTGCGCTACACCTTC. Translating it yields CASSSHGDARKLLRYTF.

The CDR3, as DNA: TGTGCCAGCAGCCAAGATATGGTCTTAGGAATTCCGAACACTGAAGCTTTCTTT. Its protein is CASSQDMVLGIPNTEAFF. This rearrangement joins TRBV4-2 to TRBJ1-1; no definite D call. V was trimmed by 0 bases and J by 1 base, leaving 18 bases between them. Germline V gene lookup returns CDR1 LGHNA and CDR2 YNFKEQ. The CDR3 extends over 18 amino acids.

The chain uses TRBV12-5 and TRBJ2-7, with D possibly TRBD2 on 6 matching bases. The CDR3 consists of 13 residues. Trimming stripped 4 bases from V and 2 bases from J, with 9 bases between. Germline loops: CDR1 LGHNT, CDR2 FRNRAP. The CDR3: CASGWRGTYEQYF. The CDR3 DNA is TGTGCTAGTGGTTGGCGGGGTACCTACGAGCAGTACTTC.

The chain has TRBV19 and TRBJ2-7; D is possibly TRBD2 (6 bases). V lost 4 bases to trimming and J lost 3 bases, with 16 bases between them. CDR3 size: 15 residues. Germline CDR1 reads LNHDA; CDR2 reads SQIVND (reference sequence). In DNA, the CDR3 is TGTGCCAGTAGTACCCTCGGGGGAGGAATCTACGAGCAGTACTTC. Translated, it gives CASSTLGGGIYEQYF.

The count of this clone is one. The gene calls are TRBV5-1 and TRBJ1-1; 12 bases align to TRBD1. CDR3 size: 17 residues. Germline V CDR1 and CDR2: SGHRS, YFSETQ. V was pared by 3 bases and J by 8 bases, with 14 bases of the junction left unmatched. The CDR3 spells CASSSGQGAKSLAEAFF. The CDR3 DNA reads TGCGCCAGCAGCTCGGGACAGGGGGCGAAATCACTCGCAGAAGCTTTCTTT.

The chain employs TRBV15 and TRBJ2-1; 11 bases are shared with TRBD2. Germline V gives CDR1 LNHNV, CDR2 YYDKDF (reference sequence). The V and J ends lost 2 bases and 9 bases, in that order; junction bases with no gene match: 12. There are 17 residues in the CDR3. DNA of the CDR3: TGTGCCACCAGCAGATTCGGAGGGGCTAGCGGGGGGCCTGAGCAGTTCTTC. This codes for CATSRFGGASGGPEQFF.

The rearrangement joins TRBV2 to TRBJ2-1; tentatively, D is TRBD1 (6 bases). V gave up 6 bases and J gave up 11 bases, with 11 bases separating them. The V gene's germline CDR1 is SNHLY and CDR2 FYNNEI. This CDR3 has 11 residues. The CDR3 loop reads CASSIDRQQFF. The DNA for the CDR3 is TGTGCCAGCAGCATCGACAGGCAGCAGTTCTTC.

The chain is built from TRBV5-1 and TRBJ1-2; D not resolved. This CDR3 region has 14 residues. Between the trimmed V and J ends, which lost 0 bases and 5 bases, there was a span of 11 bases. Germline V gene data show CDR1 as SGHRS and CDR2 as YFSETQ. This CDR3 reads CASSLVPAFYGYTF. CDR3 DNA: TGCGCCAGCAGCTTGGTTCCAGCCTTTTATGGCTACACCTTC.

The chain joins TRBV7-8 to TRBJ1-2, with D tentatively TRBD1 (5 bases). The CDR3 extends over 14 amino acids. The V gene's germline CDR1 is SGHVS and CDR2 FQNEAQ. Deletions cut 6 bases from V and 3 bases from J, with 14 bases between. The CDR3 protein is CASSQLGGDYGYTF. CDR3 sequence (DNA): TGTGCCAGCAGTCAACTCGGGGGGGACTATGGCTACACCTTC.

This clone was seen once. The genes are TRBV4-1 and TRBJ2-7, with a weak D call TRBD2 (7 bases). The germline CDR1 and CDR2 sequences are MGHRA and YSYEKL. V shed 0 bases and J shed 5 bases, with 14 bases lying between them. This CDR3 is 15 amino acids long. CDR3 nucleotide sequence: TGCGCCAGCAGCCAAGATCGGGGGGCGCGGGACGAGCAGTACTTC. Amino acid sequence: CASSQDRGARDEQYF.

The chain has TRBV25-1 and TRBJ1-4, with D perhaps TRBD1 (6 bases). The CDR3 has 15 residues. V lost 5 bases, J lost 7 bases, and 17 bases lay in between. Germline assignment: CDR1 MGHDK and CDR2 SYGVNS. The CDR3 nucleotides are TGTGCCAGCAGTTGGCGGGGGCTAAGAGTTGAAAAACTGTTTTTT. Protein sequence: CASSWRGLRVEKLFF.

This chain joins TRBV14 and TRBJ1-1; no definite D call. V lost 4 bases and J lost 3, with 18 bases in between. CDR1 SGHDN and CDR2 FVKESK come from the germline V gene. The CDR3 runs 16 residues. CDR3 residues: CASSPTRLNGDTEAFF. The CDR3 bases are TGTGCCAGCAGCCCCACTCGCTTGAACGGGGACACTGAAGCTTTCTTT.

This clone appeared once. V usage is TRBV5-4 and J usage is TRBJ2-7; TRBD1 matches 9 bases. Germline V gene lookup returns CDR1 SGHNT and CDR2 YYREEE (reference sequence). The CDR3 runs to 14 residues. Trimming took 3 bases from V and 3 from J; bases not matched to a gene: 4. CDR3 in amino acids: CASSSQGAFYEQYF. CDR3 coding DNA: TGTGCCAGCAGCTCACAGGGGGCCTTCTACGAGCAGTACTTC.

The chain has TRBV5-4 and TRBJ2-5, with TRBD1 matching over 7 bases. The J call may be wrong; the DNA end is better matched by TRBJ2-7. This CDR3 is 15 amino acids long. From germline, CDR1 is SGHNT and CDR2 YYREEE (reference sequence). The CDR3 sequence is CASSSKNRGSYEQYF. CDR3 sequence (DNA): TGTGCCAGCAGCTCTAAAAACAGGGGCTCCTACGAGCAGTACTTC.

The gene calls are TRBV5-1 and TRBJ1-1, with unresolved D. The CDR3 is made up of 13 amino acids. Looked up from germline, CDR1 is SGHRS and CDR2 is YFSETQ. V was clipped by 0 bases and J by 6 bases, with 9 bases between them. This CDR3 is CASSLDWVAEAFF. CDR3 coding DNA: TGCGCCAGCAGCTTGGATTGGGTAGCTGAAGCTTTCTTT. The full variable domain, its missing parts supplied by reference TRBV5-1 and TRBJ1-1, is KAGVTQTPRYLIKTRGQQVTLSCSPISGHRSVSWYQQTPGQGLQFLFEYFSETQRNKGNFPGRFSGRQFSNSRSEMNVSTLELGDSALYLCASSLDWVAEAFFGQGTRLTVV.

The chain employs TRBV28 and TRBJ2-4; D possibly corresponds to TRBD2 (5 bases). Between the trimmed V and J ends, which lost 4 bases and 0 bases, there was a span of 13 bases. The CDR3 is 16 residues long. Germline CDR1 is MDHEN and CDR2 is SYDVKM. CDR3 coding DNA: TGTGCCAGCAGTTCTCGCACAGCGGTAGCCAAAAACATTCAGTACTTC. This translates into CASSSRTAVAKNIQYF.

The gene calls are TRBV11-2 and TRBJ2-1; 7 bases fit TRBD2. The CDR3 loop spans 14 amino acids. Germline CDR1 and CDR2: SGHAT and FQNNGV. J gave up 7 bases and V 5 bases, and 8 bases lay outside the gene matches. In DNA form, the CDR3 reads TGTGCCAGCAGCCTGAGCGGGGAGGGGAATGAGCAGTTCTTC. It yields the protein CASSLSGEGNEQFF.

This clone was seen once. The rearrangement links TRBV28 to TRBJ1-3; D gene ambiguous. The germline gives CDR1 MDHEN, CDR2 SYDVKM. Trimming left V 7 bases short and J 4 bases short, with 17 bases between. The length of the CDR3 is 15 residues. The CDR3 DNA sequence: TGTGCCAGCAACCCCATTACGACGGAAGGAAACACCATATATTTT. It specifies CASNPITTEGNTIYF.

The sample holds one count of this clone. The V and J genes are TRBV5-8 and TRBJ1-5; tentatively, D is TRBD1 (6 bases). V was pared by 0 bases and J by 0 bases, with 13 bases between. Germline loops: CDR1 SGHTS, CDR2 YDEGEE. This CDR3 is built from 17 residues. CDR3: CASSLAQDSLSNQPQHF. The CDR3 DNA sequence: TGTGCCAGCAGCTTGGCCCAGGACAGTCTTAGCAATCAGCCCCAGCATTTT.

The chain is built from TRBV5-1 and TRBJ2-1; 9 nucleotides match TRBD2. Trimming removed 2 bases from V and 5 bases from J; junction bases left unmatched: 11. This CDR3 region has 17 residues. Germline V lookup: CDR1 SGHRS, CDR2 YFSETQ. The CDR3 here is CASSFGTSRANHNEQFF. The CDR3 nucleotides read TGCGCCAGCAGCTTCGGGACTAGCAGAGCGAACCACAATGAGCAGTTCTTC.

This chain uses TRBV6-5 with TRBJ2-2; possible D gene TRBD1, 6 bases. Germline CDR1 and CDR2: MNHEY and SVGAGI. Trimming left V 6 bases short and J 5 bases short, with 16 bases between. This CDR3 has 15 amino acids. CDR3 in amino acids: CASRNRVGGTGELFF. The CDR3 nucleotides are TGTGCCAGCAGAAACAGGGTTGGTGGGACCGGGGAGCTGTTTTTT.

The chain links TRBV2 to TRBJ1-6; no definite D call. Trimming left V 0 bases short and J 14 bases short, with 11 bases between. CDR3 length equals 13 residues. The V gene's germline CDR1 is SNHLY and CDR2 FYNNEI. The CDR3 is CASSEAAVSTLHF. The CDR3 DNA follows: TGTGCCAGCAGTGAAGCGGCAGTATCGACCCTCCACTTT.

The genes are TRBV10-3 and TRBJ2-7; D possibly matches TRBD1 or TRBD2 (5 bases each). Germline values: CDR1 ENHRY, CDR2 SYGVKD. V shed 4 bases and J shed 0 bases, with 16 bases lying between them. This CDR3 is built from 16 residues. DNA of the CDR3: TGTGCCATCAGTGGGTTGGGACCGCCCAGCTCCTACGAGCAGTACTTC. Its protein is CAISGLGPPSSYEQYF.

Note on this clone: Other DNA sequences within the sample encode an identical CDR3. The rearrangement links TRBV7-9 to TRBJ1-1, with D tentatively TRBD1 (5 bases). CDR1 SEHNR and CDR2 FQNEAQ come from the germline V gene (reference sequence). This CDR3 region has 14 residues. V was shortened by 5 bases and J by 0 bases, with 10 bases between the two germline ends. CDR3 sequence (DNA): TGTGCCAGCAGCCTTGGACAAATGAACACTGAAGCTTTCTTT. It encodes CASSLGQMNTEAFF.

This clone was seen a single time. The rearrangement links TRBV28 to TRBJ2-7, with D perhaps matching TRBD2 (7 bases). Germline V CDR1 and CDR2: MDHEN, SYDVKM. This CDR3 contains 14 residues. The V and J ends lost 3 bases and 4 bases respectively, with 13 bases between them. CDR3 sequence reads: CASSFSGGKYEQYF. DNA of the CDR3: TGTGCCAGCAGTTTCTCGGGGGGCAAGTACGAGCAGTACTTC. The full variable domain, rest sourced from reference TRBV28 and TRBJ2-7, is DVKVTQSSRYLVKRTGEKVFLECVQDMDHENMFWYRQDPGLGLRLIYFSYDVKMKEKGDIPEGYSVSREKKERFSLILESASTNQTSMYLCASSFSGGKYEQYFGPGTRLTVT.